This T cell receptor (beta chain) was captured in a study of patients and donors after allogeneic stem cell transplantation. The germline gives CDR1 DFQATT, CDR2 SNEGSKA (reference sequence). V was clipped by 6 bases and J by 0 bases; unmatched bases: 8. This CDR3 spans 15 amino acids. TCRdb re-analysed the RT-PCR reads in MiXCR, keeping a single row per CDR3 protein. The sample records tens of thousands of distinct CDR3 sequences, around 33% being singletons. This TCR derives from a human donor who was either an allogeneic HSCT recipient or a stem cell or donor lymphocyte infusion donor (not recorded which). It is not recorded whose cells these are; they may come from a transplant donor. This rearrangement joins TRBV20-1 to TRBJ1-5; 7 nucleotides align to TRBD1. The sequenced sample was blood, either unsorted or a sorted T cell fraction (not recorded which). CDR3 in amino acids: CSANLGQFSNQPQHF. DNA of the CDR3: TGCAGTGCGAACTTGGGACAGTTTAGCAATCAGCCCCAGCATTTT.